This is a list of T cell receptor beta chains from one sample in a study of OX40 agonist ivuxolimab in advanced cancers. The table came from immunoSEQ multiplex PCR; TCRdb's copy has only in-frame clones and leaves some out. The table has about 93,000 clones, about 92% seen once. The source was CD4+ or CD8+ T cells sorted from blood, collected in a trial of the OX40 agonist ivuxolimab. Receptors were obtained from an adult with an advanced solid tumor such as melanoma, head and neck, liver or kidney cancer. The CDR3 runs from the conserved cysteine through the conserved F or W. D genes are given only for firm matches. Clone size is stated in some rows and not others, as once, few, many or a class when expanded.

CASSGGGRNQPQHF	TGTGCCAGCAGTGGGGGCGGGAGAAATCAGCCCCAGCATTTT	NA	TRBJ1-5	NA	TRBV2
CAGNRGQETQYF	TGTGCCGGAAACCGGGGACAAGAGACCCAGTACTTC	NA	TRBJ2-5	NA	TRBV2
CASSNTRNTEAFF	TGTGCCAGCAGCAACACAAGGAACACTGAAGCTTTCTTT	NA	TRBJ1-1	NA	TRBV7-3
CASSLGSGSSYNEQFF	TGCGCCAGCAGCTTGGGAAGCGGGAGCTCCTACAATGAGCAGTTCTTC	NA	TRBJ2-1	TRBD2	TRBV5-1
CASSPAGLSSYNEQFF	TGTGCCAGCAGCCCCGCGGGCTTGAGCTCCTACAATGAGCAGTTCTTC	NA	TRBJ2-1	NA	TRBV27
CASTQGQVGAIYF	TGTGCCAGCACCCAGGGACAGGTTGGCGCCATATATTTT	NA	TRBJ1-3	TRBD1	TRBV9
CASSKGTGGADTQYF	TGTGCCAGCAGTAAGGGGACAGGGGGAGCAGATACGCAGTATTTT	NA	TRBJ2-3	TRBD1	TRBV27
CASSQGTSGVYEQYF	TGTGCCAGCAGCCAAGGGACTAGCGGGGTGTACGAGCAGTACTTC	once	TRBJ2-7	TRBD2	TRBV7-9
CASSESSGATDTQYF	TGCGCCAGCAGTGAGTCTAGCGGGGCCACAGATACGCAGTATTTT	NA	TRBJ2-3	TRBD2	TRBV10-1
CASSITGAPGGSSYEQYF	TGTGCCAGTAGTATAACGGGGGCCCCCGGGGGGAGCTCATACGAGCAGTACTTC	NA	TRBJ2-7	NA	TRBV19
CAWRSAGGLGNYGYTF	TGTGCCTGGAGATCGGCAGGGGGCCTGGGTAATTATGGCTACACCTTC	NA	TRBJ1-2	TRBD1	TRBV30
CASNAPWTHNYGYTF	TGTGCCAGCAACGCTCCGTGGACACACAACTATGGCTACACCTTC	NA	TRBJ1-2	NA	TRBV6-1